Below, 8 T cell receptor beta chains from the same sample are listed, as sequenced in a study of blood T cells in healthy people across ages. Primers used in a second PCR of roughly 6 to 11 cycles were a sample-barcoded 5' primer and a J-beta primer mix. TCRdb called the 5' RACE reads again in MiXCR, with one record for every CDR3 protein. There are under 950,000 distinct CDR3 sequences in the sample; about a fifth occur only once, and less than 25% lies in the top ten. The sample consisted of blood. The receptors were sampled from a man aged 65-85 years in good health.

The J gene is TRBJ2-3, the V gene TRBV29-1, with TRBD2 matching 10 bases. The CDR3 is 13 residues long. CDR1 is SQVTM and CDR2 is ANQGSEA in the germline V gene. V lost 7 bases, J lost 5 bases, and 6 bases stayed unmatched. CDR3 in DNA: TGCAGCGGGGTACTAGCGGGGAAAGATACGCAGTATTTT. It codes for CSGVLAGKDTQYF.

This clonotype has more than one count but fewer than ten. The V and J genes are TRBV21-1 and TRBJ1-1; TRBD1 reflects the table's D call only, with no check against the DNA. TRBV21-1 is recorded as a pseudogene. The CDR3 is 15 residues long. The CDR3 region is CASSSPGTVNTEAFF. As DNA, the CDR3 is TGTGCCAGCAGCTCTCCCGGGACGGTGAACACTGAAGCTTTCTTT.

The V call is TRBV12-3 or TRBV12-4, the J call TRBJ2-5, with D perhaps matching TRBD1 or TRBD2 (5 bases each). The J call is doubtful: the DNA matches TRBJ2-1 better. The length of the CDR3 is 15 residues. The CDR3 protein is CASSLNRGFNNEQFF. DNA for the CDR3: TGTGCCAGCAGTTTAAATCGGGGCTTCAACAATGAGCAGTTCTTC.

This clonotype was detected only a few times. The CDR3 protein is CAWSGSGTGIRGGKLFF. Here the CDR3 DNA reads TGTGCCTGGAGTGGATCCGGGACAGGGATAAGGGGTGGAAAACTGTTTTTT. The gene calls are TRBV30 and TRBJ1-4, with 9 bases aligning to TRBD1. CDR3 length: 17 amino acids. Per germline, CDR1 GTSNPN and CDR2 SVGIG (reference sequence). J gave up 10 bases and V 1 base, and 16 bases lay outside the gene matches.

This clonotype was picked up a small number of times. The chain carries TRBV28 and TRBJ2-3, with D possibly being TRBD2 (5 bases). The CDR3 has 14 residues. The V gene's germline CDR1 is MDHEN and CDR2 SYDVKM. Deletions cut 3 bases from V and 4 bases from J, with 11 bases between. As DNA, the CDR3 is TGTGCCAGCAGTTTTAGTAGCGCGGCAGATACGCAGTATTTT. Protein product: CASSFSSAADTQYF.

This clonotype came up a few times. The chain's CDR3 is CASSLGRGEYNEQFF. CDR3 nucleotides: TGTGCCAGCAGCTTAGGGCGGGGAGAATACAATGAGCAGTTCTTC. V usage is TRBV7-9 and J usage is TRBJ2-1; perhaps TRBD2 as D (6 bases). CDR3 length: 15 residues. Per germline, CDR1 SEHNR and CDR2 FQNEAQ (reference sequence). V lost 1 base, J lost 4 bases, and 11 bases lay in between.

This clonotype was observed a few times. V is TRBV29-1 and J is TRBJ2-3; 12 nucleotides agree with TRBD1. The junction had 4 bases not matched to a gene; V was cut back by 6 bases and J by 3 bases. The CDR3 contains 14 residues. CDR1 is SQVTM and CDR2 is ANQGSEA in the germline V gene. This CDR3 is CSVGQGARTDTQYF. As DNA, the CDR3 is TGCAGCGTGGGACAGGGGGCGCGGACAGATACGCAGTATTTT.

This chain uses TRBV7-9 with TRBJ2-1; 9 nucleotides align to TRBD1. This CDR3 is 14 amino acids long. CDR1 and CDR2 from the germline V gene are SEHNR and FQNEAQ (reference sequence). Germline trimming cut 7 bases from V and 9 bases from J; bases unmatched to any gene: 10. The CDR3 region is CASILGTGMGEQFF. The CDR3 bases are TGTGCCAGCATCTTGGGGACAGGGATGGGTGAGCAGTTCTTC.